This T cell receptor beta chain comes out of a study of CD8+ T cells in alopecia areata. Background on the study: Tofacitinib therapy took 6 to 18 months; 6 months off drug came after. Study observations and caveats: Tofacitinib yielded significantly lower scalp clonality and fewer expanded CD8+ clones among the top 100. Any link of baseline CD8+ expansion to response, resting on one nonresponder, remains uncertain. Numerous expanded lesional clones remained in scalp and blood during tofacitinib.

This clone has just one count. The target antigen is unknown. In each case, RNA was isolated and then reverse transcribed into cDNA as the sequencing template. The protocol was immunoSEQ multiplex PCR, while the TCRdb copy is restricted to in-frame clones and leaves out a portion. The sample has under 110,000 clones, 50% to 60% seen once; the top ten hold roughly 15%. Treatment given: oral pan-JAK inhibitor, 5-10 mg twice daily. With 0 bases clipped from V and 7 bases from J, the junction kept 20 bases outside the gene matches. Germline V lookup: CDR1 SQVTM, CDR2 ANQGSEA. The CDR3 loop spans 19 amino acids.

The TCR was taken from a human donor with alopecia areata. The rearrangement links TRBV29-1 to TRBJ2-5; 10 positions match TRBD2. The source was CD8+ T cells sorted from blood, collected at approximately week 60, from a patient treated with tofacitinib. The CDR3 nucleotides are TGCAGCGTTGAAGATCTAAGGGTCTCAGAAGCGGGGGGGTCGTTGACCCAGTACTTC. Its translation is CSVEDLRVSEAGGSLTQYF.